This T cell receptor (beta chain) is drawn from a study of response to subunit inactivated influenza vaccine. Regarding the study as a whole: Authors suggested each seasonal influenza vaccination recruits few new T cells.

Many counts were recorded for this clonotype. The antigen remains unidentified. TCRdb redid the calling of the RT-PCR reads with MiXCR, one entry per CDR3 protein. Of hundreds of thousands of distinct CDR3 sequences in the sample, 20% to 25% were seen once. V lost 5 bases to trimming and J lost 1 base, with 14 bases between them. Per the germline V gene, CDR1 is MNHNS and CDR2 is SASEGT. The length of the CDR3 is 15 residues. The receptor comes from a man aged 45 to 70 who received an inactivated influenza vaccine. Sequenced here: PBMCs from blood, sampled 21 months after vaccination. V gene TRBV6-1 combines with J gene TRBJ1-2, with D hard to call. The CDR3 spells CASSRSLTDNYGYTF. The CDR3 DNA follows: TGTGCCAGCAGTCGATCCCTGACCGATAACTATGGCTACACCTTC.